This TCR beta chain was sequenced in a study of shared clonotypes between healthy human individuals. The study, taken as a whole, reports: Rarefaction revealed incomplete sorted-subset sequencing despite large depth.

Every subset's genomic DNA went evenly onto several immunoSEQ plates. Sequencing used immunoSEQ multiplex PCR; TCRdb keeps in-frame clones, though not all of them. The data show about 2.3 million clones, over 85% seen once. In regard to this clone: Its target is not known.

The source material was naive CD4+ T cells from PBMCs. Subset reported: CD45RA+ positively selected. The receptor was derived from a man younger than 35 in good health. Some clones in this sample may be carry-over from other donors' samples.

Written as DNA, the CDR3 is TGTGCCAGCACCACCAGAGATCTCGGAGACTATGGCTACACCTTC. Amino acid sequence: CASTTRDLGDYGYTF. The chain recombines TRBV28 with TRBJ1-2; D is ambiguous. This CDR3 has 15 residues. Germline lookup yields CDR1 MDHEN and CDR2 SYDVKM. The V gene lost 7 bases and the J gene lost 3 bases, with 18 bases spanning the gap.